The 21 T cell receptor beta chains in this list originate from one sample, sequenced in a study of neurological immune-mediated disorders. TCRdb recomputed calls from the 5' RACE reads with MiXCR, one row per CDR3 protein. The sample has 25,000 to 35,000 distinct CDR3 sequences; 4.6% are singletons. Sequencing was performed on PBMCs. The receptor source for this set is a man aged 18 to 30 in good health.

This clonotype was recorded many times. This chain uses TRBV5-1 with TRBJ2-5; 9 bases line up with TRBD2. The length of the CDR3 is 13 residues. Germline trimming cut 3 bases from V and 3 bases from J; bases unmatched to any gene: 0. Germline V gives CDR1 SGHRS, CDR2 YFSETQ. The CDR3 DNA reads as TGCGCCAGCAGCTCTAGCGGGGAAGAGACCCAGTACTTC. This sequence encodes CASSSSGEETQYF.

In this sample, this clonotype turned up many times. The chain has TRBV6-2 or TRBV6-3 and TRBJ1-1; TRBD1 is a possible D gene (6 bases). This CDR3 is built from 15 residues. The V and J ends lost 3 bases and 1 base respectively, with 12 bases between them. Per germline, CDR1 MNHEY and CDR2 SVGEGT. Here the CDR3 reads CASSYLGGTNTEAFF. For the CDR3, the DNA is TGTGCCAGCAGTTATTTAGGGGGGACGAACACTGAAGCTTTCTTT.

This clonotype was seen a handful of times. The chain recombines TRBV7-3 with TRBJ1-6, with D possibly being TRBD1 (5 bases). Germline V CDR1 and CDR2: SGHTA, FQGTGA. V dropped 0 bases and J dropped 10 bases, with 13 bases sitting between them. The CDR3 has 15 residues. The CDR3: CASSLTPDIWSPLHF. The CDR3 nucleotides are TGTGCCAGCAGCTTAACCCCGGACATCTGGTCACCCCTCCACTTT.

This clonotype has ten or more counts. The chain couples TRBV10-3 to TRBJ1-1, with 9 bases that match TRBD1. J gave up 4 bases and V 8 bases, and 11 bases lay outside the gene matches. The germline gives CDR1 ENHRY, CDR2 SYGVKD. The CDR3 runs 15 residues. The CDR3 loop is CAIHADPDRGTEAFF. The CDR3 nucleotides are TGTGCCATCCACGCGGATCCGGACAGGGGCACTGAAGCTTTCTTT.

The J gene is TRBJ1-1, the V gene TRBV18; D is uncertain. Germline V gives CDR1 KGHSH, CDR2 LQKENI. The CDR3 is 14 amino acids. V lost 2 bases and J 3 bases, leaving 10 bases between the germline ends. The chain's CDR3 is CASSPMEGDTEAFF. CDR3 coding DNA: TGTGCCAGCTCACCAATGGAGGGTGACACTGAAGCTTTCTTT.

V gene TRBV20-1 combines with J gene TRBJ1-5; 7 nucleotides line up with TRBD1. There are 15 residues in the CDR3. The germline V gene has CDR1 DFQATT and CDR2 SNEGSKA (reference sequence). The J segment lost 5 bases and the V segment lost 3 bases, leaving 10 bases of the junction unmatched. This chain's CDR3 is CSASPGTDSYQPQHF. CDR3 in DNA: TGCAGTGCTAGCCCAGGGACAGACTCTTATCAGCCCCAGCATTTT.

This clonotype showed up many times. V usage is TRBV7-2 and J usage is TRBJ1-2, with 7 bases aligning to TRBD1. The V gene end was trimmed by 5 bases and the J gene end by 5 bases; junction bases not matched to a gene: 5. Germline V CDR1 and CDR2: SGHTA, FQGNSA. The CDR3 has 13 residues. The CDR3 reads CASSPGQSYGYTF. DNA for the CDR3: TGTGCCAGCAGCCCGGGACAGAGTTATGGCTACACCTTC.

This clonotype was counted ten times or more. J is TRBJ2-7 and V is TRBV7-2; TRBD2 is a possible D gene (7 bases). V was shortened by 2 bases and J by 4 bases, with 15 bases between the two germline ends. This CDR3 is 15 amino acids long. The germline gives CDR1 SGHTA, CDR2 FQGNSA. The CDR3 here is CASSLLGGAGYEQYF. CDR3 nucleotide sequence: TGTGCCAGCAGCTTACTAGGGGGGGCCGGGTACGAGCAGTACTTC.

This clonotype has a count of ten or more. The chain couples TRBV20-1 to TRBJ2-7, with 10 bases that match TRBD1. The J segment lost 4 bases and the V segment lost 4 bases, leaving 10 bases of the junction unmatched. CDR1 and CDR2 (germline): DFQATT, SNEGSKA (reference sequence). The CDR3 runs to 15 residues. The CDR3 protein is CSANLPGQGPYEQYF. CDR3 sequence (DNA): TGCAGTGCTAACCTTCCGGGACAGGGGCCTTACGAGCAGTACTTC.

There are many counts of this clonotype. The chain carries TRBV20-1 and TRBJ2-3, with TRBD2 as a possible D gene (6 bases). CDR3 size: 16 residues. Germline CDR1 and CDR2: DFQATT and SNEGSKA (reference sequence). V was trimmed by 4 bases and J by 0 bases, leaving 17 bases between them. The CDR3 loop is CSATPLARTSTDTQYF. The CDR3 coding sequence is TGCAGTGCTACCCCACTAGCCAGAACTAGCACAGATACGCAGTATTTT.

The chain links TRBV9 to TRBJ2-5; the D gene is possibly TRBD2 (6 bases). V gave up 0 bases and J gave up 4 bases, with 16 bases separating them. This CDR3 contains 16 residues. The germline V gene encodes CDR1 SGDLS and CDR2 YYNGEE. The DNA of the CDR3 is TGTGCCAGCAGCGTAGAGGGCGGGGCTTGGGGAGAGACCCAGTACTTC. Translating it yields CASSVEGGAWGETQYF. Filled out from reference TRBV9 and TRBJ2-5, the complete variable domain reads DSGVTQTPKHLITATGQRVTLRCSPRSGDLSVYWYQQSLDQGLQFLIQYYNGEERAKGNILERFSAQQFPDLHSELNLSSLELGDSALYFCASSVEGGAWGETQYFGPGTRLLVL.

In this sample, this clonotype turned up many times. The rearrangement links TRBV6-1 to TRBJ1-1, with a tentative D call TRBD1 (6 bases). The V gene lost 3 bases and the J gene lost 8 bases, with 19 bases spanning the gap. This CDR3 is built from 15 residues. CDR1 MNHNS and CDR2 SASEGT come from the germline V gene. The CDR3 DNA is TGTGCCAGCAGTGACCTCCCGACAGGAGCCCAGGAAGCTTTCTTT. It is translated as CASSDLPTGAQEAFF.

This clonotype occurred many times. The chain carries TRBV20-1 and TRBJ2-3, with D unresolved. V was shortened by 0 bases and J by 2 bases, with 15 bases between the two germline ends. CDR3 length equals 16 residues. CDR1 and CDR2 from the germline V gene are DFQATT and SNEGSKA (reference sequence). The CDR3 DNA follows: TGCAGTGCTAGAGATCGGCCCCTGGCGGACACAGATACGCAGTATTTT. Translated, it gives CSARDRPLADTDTQYF.

This clonotype was detected ten times or more. This chain uses TRBV24-1 with TRBJ1-5, with unresolved D. Germline V gene sequence: CDR1 KGHDR, CDR2 SFDVKD. The CDR3 is made up of 14 amino acids. V was clipped by 1 base and J by 1 base, with 4 bases between them. The CDR3 is CATSDLDSNQPQHF. The CDR3 DNA reads TGTGCCACCAGTGATTTAGACAGCAATCAGCCCCAGCATTTT.

This clonotype has at least ten counts. V is TRBV20-1 and J is TRBJ2-7, with D possibly TRBD2 on 6 matching bases. The germline V gene has CDR1 DFQATT and CDR2 SNEGSKA (reference sequence). CDR3 length equals 13 residues. V was shortened by 5 bases and J by 2 bases, with 13 bases between the two germline ends. In nucleotides, the CDR3 is TGCAGTGCTGGCGGGAAAGGGGCCTACGAGCAGTACTTC. Translation gives CSAGGKGAYEQYF.

This clonotype showed up many times. V gene TRBV4-3 combines with J gene TRBJ2-5; unclear D gene. This CDR3 comprises 14 residues. V was cut by 2 bases and J by 3 bases, with 10 bases left in between. Looked up from germline, CDR1 is LGHNA and CDR2 is YSLEER. The DNA for the CDR3 is TGCGCCAGCAGCCAACAAGTGGCTAAAGAGACCCAGTACTTC. It translates to CASSQQVAKETQYF.

There are many counts of this clonotype. The chain has TRBV5-1 and TRBJ1-2; TRBD1 agrees at 7 bases. This CDR3 has 14 amino acids. The V gene end was trimmed by 4 bases and the J gene end by 0 bases; junction bases not matched to a gene: 3. Looked up from germline, CDR1 is SGHRS and CDR2 is YFSETQ. CDR3 in amino acids: CASSPGGTNYGYTF. CDR3 nucleotide sequence: TGCGCCAGCAGCCCAGGGGGAACTAACTATGGCTACACCTTC.

This clonotype was seen at least ten times. V and J are TRBV19 and TRBJ1-2; D ambiguous. Germline V lookup: CDR1 LNHDA, CDR2 SQIVND (reference sequence). The length of the CDR3 is 16 residues. V lost 0 bases, J lost 2 bases, and 13 bases lay in between. The CDR3 here is CASSIDRSGWNYGYTF. CDR3 DNA sequence: TGTGCCAGTAGTATAGATCGTTCAGGCTGGAACTATGGCTACACCTTC.

This clonotype came up many times. The chain links TRBV6-6 to TRBJ2-6, with TRBD1 as a possible D gene (5 bases). V dropped 5 bases and J dropped 6 bases, with 8 bases sitting between them. The length of the CDR3 is 13 residues. Germline values: CDR1 MNHNY, CDR2 SVGAGI (reference sequence). In nucleotides, the CDR3 is TGTGCCAGCAGTCAGGGCATGGCCAACGTCCTGACTTTC. Translation gives CASSQGMANVLTF.

At least ten counts were recorded for this clonotype. The V gene is TRBV20-1, the J gene TRBJ1-2; 9 bases agree with TRBD1. Germline V gene sequence: CDR1 DFQATT, CDR2 SNEGSKA (reference sequence). There are 13 residues in the CDR3. J was trimmed by 7 bases and V by 5 bases; bases with no gene match: 8. CDR3 in DNA: TGCAGTGCTCCTGGACAGGGGATAGTTGGCTACACCTTC. Residues: CSAPGQGIVGYTF.

This clonotype was detected many times. The genes are TRBV7-2 and TRBJ2-7, with D perhaps matching TRBD1 or TRBD2 (5 bases each). Trimming stripped 1 base from V and 2 bases from J, with 27 bases between. Germline CDR1 SGHTA, CDR2 FQGNSA. The CDR3 covers 20 residues. In nucleotides, the CDR3 is TGTGCCAGCAGCTTAGTCCCTCGACTAAGGGGAGCCTGGGAACCCTACGAGCAGTACTTC. Its translation: CASSLVPRLRGAWEPYEQYF.